These T cell receptor beta chains were read from a single sample in a study of blood T cell repertoires in COVID-19. Clones were read by immunoSEQ multiplex PCR, and TCRdb kept only the in-frame ones, dropping some. Of about 260,000 clones listed, roughly 86% are singletons. Sample: peripheral blood. Receptors originate from a woman aged 55-70 years with COVID-19, enrolled during active disease. CDR3s leave out the opening cysteine and the closing phenylalanine or tryptophan.

V gene: TRBV19
CDR3 protein: ASSPGTYTGELF

V gene: TRBV28
CDR3 protein: ASREGRGEGAYNEQF

V gene: TRBV3-1/TRBV3-2
CDR3 protein: ASSQMDRGFGRGNQPQH

V gene: TRBV28
CDR3 protein: ASKVTGGHQPQH

V gene: TRBV11-2
CDR3 protein: ASSLRGLSGNTIY

V gene: TRBV30
CDR3 protein: AWSPGTQGKNIQY

V gene: TRBV30
CDR3 protein: AWSTPAPGLAGDWRSSETQY

V gene: TRBV18
CDR3 protein: ASRPGLAGGLKVNEQF

V gene: TRBV7-9
CDR3 protein: ASSTRDRGFYEQY

V gene: TRBV27
CDR3 protein: ASRRQGGPRGYYGYT

V gene: TRBV6-5
CDR3 protein: ASSYSWQGNTEAF

V gene: TRBV3-1/TRBV3-2
CDR3 protein: ASSQWDRESENTIY

V gene: TRBV24-1
CDR3 protein: ATSDLSSGSNQPQH

V gene: TRBV24-1
CDR3 protein: ATSDLGGSGAGELF

V gene: TRBV19
CDR3 protein: ASSISGDYGYT

V gene: TRBV30
CDR3 protein: AWGTSAYEQY

V gene: TRBV10-3
CDR3 protein: AISELTGLNSGNTIY

V gene: TRBV19
CDR3 protein: ASSDLPGTPYGYT

V gene: TRBV11-2
CDR3 protein: ASSLFSRGTSEHEQY

V gene: TRBV6-5
CDR3 protein: ASRAGTANTGELF

V gene: TRBV3-1/TRBV3-2
CDR3 protein: AAGQSYEQY

V gene: TRBV29-1
CDR3 protein: SVGGGRTETQY

V gene: TRBV24-1
CDR3 protein: ATSDPQGFRYGYT

V gene: TRBV19
CDR3 protein: ASSIGGQQETQY

V gene: TRBV6-5
CDR3 protein: ASSLTGVWSYEQY

V gene: TRBV2
CDR3 protein: ASSDPGLAGGLYEQY

V gene: TRBV24-1
CDR3 protein: ATSDLRAGALYEQF

V gene: TRBV2
CDR3 protein: ASSARTGTLLGVQF